This is a list of T cell receptor beta chains from one sample in a study of blood T cell repertoires in COVID-19. Produced via immunoSEQ multiplex PCR; TCRdb's table is partial and in-frame only. The table shows around 250,000 clones, with 86% occurring only once. Sequencing input: peripheral blood. The receptors stem from an older woman who had recovered from COVID-19. The CDR3 runs from the conserved cysteine through the conserved F or W. Fields, in order: D gene, clone size, V gene, J gene, CDR3 DNA, CDR3 protein. The D gene is left open where the match is weak. Rows give clone size only sometimes, using once, few, many, or a class for an expanded clone.

-	-	TRBV7-9	TRBJ1-4	TGTGCCAGCAGCTTTCCAGGGGCATTTGGTGAAAAACTGTTTTTT	CASSFPGAFGEKLFF
TRBD2	-	TRBV18	TRBJ2-1	TGTGCCAGCTCACCACTTAATAGCGGGGGGCCAAGAACCTCCGGAAGTGAGCAGTTCTTC	CASSPLNSGGPRTSGSEQFF
-	-	TRBV20-1	TRBJ1-2	TGCAGTGCGGATCGGGGGGTCGGCTACACCTTC	CSADRGVGYTF
-	-	TRBV4-2	TRBJ1-4	TGTGCCAGCAGCCAATGGGGACAAGAGGGTGAAAAACTGTTTTTT	CASSQWGQEGEKLFF
-	-	TRBV18	TRBJ1-2	TGTGCCAGCTCACCAGGGGGGACCGACCAGGGTGGCTACACCTTC	CASSPGGTDQGGYTF
-	-	TRBV28	TRBJ1-6	TGTGCCAGCAGGGTAGGAATGGCGCGGAATAATTCACCCCTCCACTTT	CASRVGMARNNSPLHF
-	-	TRBV7-3	TRBJ1-6	TGTGCCAGCAGCCCCCGATCTACAGGTGCTAATTCACCCCTCCACTTT	CASSPRSTGANSPLHF
-	-	TRBV3-1/TRBV3-2	TRBJ1-3	TGTGCAGCAGCGGGGGCCCAACAGCTCTCTGGAAACACCATATATTTT	CAAAGAQQLSGNTIYF
TRBD1	-	TRBV28	TRBJ2-7	TGTGCCAGCAGTTTGTGGGACAGGGGTAGGGAGCAGTACTTC	CASSLWDRGREQYF
TRBD1	-	TRBV10-3	TRBJ1-5	TGTGCCATCGGGACAGGGGAGAATCAGCCCCAGCATTTT	CAIGTGENQPQHF
-	-	TRBV28	TRBJ2-7	TGTGCCAGCAGCTATAACTCGGACAGCTCCTACGAGCAGTACTTC	CASSYNSDSSYEQYF
TRBD2	-	TRBV7-9	TRBJ2-2	TGTGCCAGCAGCTTGGGACTAGCGGGCACCGGGGAGCTGTTTTTT	CASSLGLAGTGELFF
TRBD1	few	TRBV15	TRBJ2-7	TGTGCCACCAGCTGGGACAGGGAATCCTACGAGCAGTACTTC	CATSWDRESYEQYF
-	-	TRBV7-3	TRBJ2-2	TGTGCCAGCAGCGGGGGCTCGAACACCGGGGAGCTGTTTTTT	CASSGGSNTGELFF
-	-	TRBV10-3	TRBJ1-3	TGTGCCATAAAGAGCACAGGGAGCTCTGGAAACACCATATATTTT	CAIKSTGSSGNTIYF
TRBD1	-	TRBV9	TRBJ1-2	TGTGCCAGCAGCGCGTCGACAGGGAGTAACGGCTACACCTTC	CASSASTGSNGYTF
-	-	TRBV5-3	TRBJ1-1	TGTGCCAGAAGCCCGACTGGAGGAGGGCTTGCTTTCTTT	CARSPTGGGLAFF
-	-	TRBV9	TRBJ2-7	TGTGCCAGCAGCGTAGGGGGACTGGACTACGAGCAGTACTTC	CASSVGGLDYEQYF
-	-	TRBV6-5	TRBJ1-5	TGTGCCAGCAGGGCAAGCAATCAGCCCCAGCATTTT	CASRASNQPQHF
-	-	TRBV19	TRBJ1-1	TGTGCCAGTAGTATCGTTGCCGGAGGAGGGACTGAAGCTTTCTTT	CASSIVAGGGTEAFF
TRBD1	-	TRBV5-6	TRBJ2-7	TGTGCCAGCAGCTACAGGGGCCTAATCCTAAAGGAGCAGTACTTC	CASSYRGLILKEQYF
-	-	TRBV6-5	TRBJ2-7	TGTGCCAGCACTCCCTCCTACGAGCAGTACTTC	CASTPSYEQYF
-	once	TRBV6-6	TRBJ1-6	TGTGCCAGCAGCCCTACGGGGGACTGGGCACCCCTCCACTTT	CASSPTGDWAPLHF
-	-	TRBV19	TRBJ2-4	TGTGCCAGTAGTATAATAGTAGCCAAAAACATTCAGTACTTC	CASSIIVAKNIQYF
TRBD1	-	TRBV19	TRBJ1-5	TGTGCCAGTAGTATGCGGGGGACAGGGAGCAATCAGCCCCAGCATTTT	CASSMRGTGSNQPQHF
TRBD1	-	TRBV28	TRBJ1-6	TGTGCCAGCAGTGGTACAAACAGGGGAGATTCACCCCTCCACTTT	CASSGTNRGDSPLHF
-	-	TRBV21-1	TRBJ2-3	TGTGCCAGCAGGGGACTAGCGGGACACACAGATACGCAGTATTTT	CASRGLAGHTDTQYF
TRBD2	-	TRBV10-3	TRBJ2-1	TGTGCCATCAGTGGACTAGCGGGGGGCCGGGGTTACAATGAGCAGTTCTTC	CAISGLAGGRGYNEQFF
-	-	TRBV18	TRBJ2-5	TGTGCCAGCTCACCGTACAACGGGGGCCAAGAGACCCAGTACTTC	CASSPYNGGQETQYF
TRBD1	-	TRBV18	TRBJ1-1	TGTGCCAGCGCTGCAGGGGGCTGGAACACTGAAGCTTTCTTT	CASAAGGWNTEAFF
-	-	TRBV5-1	TRBJ2-7	TGCGCCACGACAAGGGACACTTACTCCTACGAGCAGTACTTC	CATTRDTYSYEQYF
-	-	TRBV5-1	TRBJ2-1	TGCGCCAGCACCTTGATGCAGGACAGCTCCTACAATGAGCAGTTCTTC	CASTLMQDSSYNEQFF
-	-	TRBV7-9	TRBJ2-7	TGTGCCAGCAGCTTAGCGCGGGGCTGGGGCGCCGAGCAGTACTTC	CASSLARGWGAEQYF
TRBD1	-	TRBV5-1	TRBJ1-6	TGCGCCAGCAGGTTACAGGGGCAAAGCGGTTCACCCCTCCACTTT	CASRLQGQSGSPLHF
-	once	TRBV15	TRBJ2-7	TGTGCCACCAGCATCAGGGACTACGAGCAGTACTTC	CATSIRDYEQYF
TRBD2	-	TRBV5-1	TRBJ2-1	TGCGCCAGCAGCGTGGAAAAAAGCGGGGATGAGCAGTTCTTC	CASSVEKSGDEQFF
-	-	TRBV18	TRBJ1-6	TGTGCCAGCTCACCCCGCCAGGGAGCGGGTTCACCCCTCCACTTT	CASSPRQGAGSPLHF
TRBD1	-	TRBV18	TRBJ1-5	TGTGCCAGCTCACAACACAGGGGGGATCAGCCCCAGCATTTT	CASSQHRGDQPQHF
-	-	TRBV5-1	TRBJ1-2	TGCGCCAGCAGCTTGGGGTCCAGGGGTAACGGCTACACCTTC	CASSLGSRGNGYTF
TRBD2	-	TRBV14	TRBJ2-1	TGTGCCACCAGCTTTCTGGGAGGGACCTACAATGAGCAGTTCTTC	CATSFLGGTYNEQFF
TRBD1	-	TRBV19	TRBJ1-1	TGTGCCAGTAGTAAGGGACAGGGATTGAACACTGAAGCTTTCTTT	CASSKGQGLNTEAFF
TRBD2	-	TRBV5-6	TRBJ2-2	TGTGCCAGCAGCCCAGGACTAGCGGGTTTTCTCGGGGAGCTGTTTTTT	CASSPGLAGFLGELFF
-	-	TRBV15	TRBJ1-1	TGTGCCACCGGGAAGATACAGGGTCCCCATGGAGAGACTGAAGCTTTCTTT	CATGKIQGPHGETEAFF
-	-	TRBV2	TRBJ2-2	TGTGCCAGCAGTGAGAACTCTGGGACATCCGGGGAGCTGTTTTTT	CASSENSGTSGELFF
TRBD2	-	TRBV7-2	TRBJ2-7	TGTGCCAGCAGCTTAAGACTAGCGGGGGGCCTGACTCCCTACGAGCAGTACTTC	CASSLRLAGGLTPYEQYF
TRBD1	-	TRBV5-6	TRBJ2-7	TGTGCCAGCAGCTCATCGGGACAGGGGGCGCGTGTACACGAGCAGTACTTC	CASSSSGQGARVHEQYF